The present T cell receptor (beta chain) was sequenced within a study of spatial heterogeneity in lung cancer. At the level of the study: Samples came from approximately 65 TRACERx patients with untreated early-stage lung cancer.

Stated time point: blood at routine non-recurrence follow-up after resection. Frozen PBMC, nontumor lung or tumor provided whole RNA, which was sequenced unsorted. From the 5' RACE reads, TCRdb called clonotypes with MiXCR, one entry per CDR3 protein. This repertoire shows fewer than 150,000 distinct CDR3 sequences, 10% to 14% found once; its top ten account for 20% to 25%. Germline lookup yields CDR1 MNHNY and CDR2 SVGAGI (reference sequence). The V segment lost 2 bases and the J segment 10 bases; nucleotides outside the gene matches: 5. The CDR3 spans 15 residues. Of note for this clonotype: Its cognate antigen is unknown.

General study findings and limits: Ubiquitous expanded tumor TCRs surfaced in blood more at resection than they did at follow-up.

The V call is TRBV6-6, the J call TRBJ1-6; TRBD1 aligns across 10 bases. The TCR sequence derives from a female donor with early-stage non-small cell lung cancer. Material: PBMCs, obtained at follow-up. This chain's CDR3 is CASSYLGQGSSPLHF. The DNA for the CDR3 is TGTGCCAGCAGTTACCTGGGACAGGGGAGCTCACCCCTCCACTTT.